This is a list of T cell receptor beta chains from one sample in a study of Graves' ophthalmopathy and Graves' hyperthyroidism. MiXCR, run by TCRdb on the multiplex PCR reads, gives a single entry per CDR3 protein. Of just over 400,000 distinct CDR3 sequences in the sample, about 21% were seen once. Sequenced sample: peripheral blood. The receptor set was obtained from a woman younger than 35 with stable Graves' hyperthyroidism. Each CDR3 is given with its conserved first and last residue. Fields, in order: clone size, J gene, D gene, V gene, CDR3 length, CDR3 protein, CDR3 DNA. D genes are given only for firm matches. Clone size is stated in some rows and not others, as once, few, many or a class when expanded.

clone size: many
J gene: TRBJ2-7
D gene: TRBD1
V gene: TRBV6-1
CDR3 length: 15
CDR3 protein: CASRDPGQGTYEQYF
CDR3 DNA: TGTGCCAGCAGAGATCCGGGACAGGGGACCTACGAGCAGTACTTC

clone size: .
J gene: TRBJ1-1
D gene: .
V gene: TRBV13
CDR3 length: 13
CDR3 protein: CASSEGSSTEAFF
CDR3 DNA: TGTGCCAGCAGTGAGGGGTCGAGCACTGAAGCTTTCTTT

clone size: many
J gene: TRBJ2-2
D gene: .
V gene: TRBV20-1
CDR3 length: 15
CDR3 protein: CSAAAGSQNTGELFF
CDR3 DNA: TGCAGTGCTGCGGCCGGGTCTCAGAACACCGGGGAGCTGTTTTTT

clone size: .
J gene: TRBJ2-7
D gene: .
V gene: TRBV28
CDR3 length: 16
CDR3 protein: CASSSPSLWGSYEQYF
CDR3 DNA: TGTGCCAGCAGTTCCCCGTCCCTATGGGGGTCCTACGAGCAGTACTTC

clone size: many
J gene: TRBJ2-2
D gene: .
V gene: TRBV19
CDR3 length: 15
CDR3 protein: CASTPYAIGGPELFF
CDR3 DNA: TGTGCCAGTACCCCATACGCCATCGGGGGTCCAGAATTGTTTTTT

clone size: many
J gene: TRBJ1-1
D gene: .
V gene: TRBV14
CDR3 length: 12
CDR3 protein: CASSQEWEKAFF
CDR3 DNA: TGTGCCAGCAGCCAAGAGTGGGAGAAAGCTTTCTTT

clone size: many
J gene: TRBJ2-7
D gene: .
V gene: TRBV9
CDR3 length: 13
CDR3 protein: CASSVADGYEQYF
CDR3 DNA: TGTGCCAGCAGCGTAGCGGACGGTTACGAGCAGTACTTC

clone size: .
J gene: TRBJ1-1
D gene: .
V gene: TRBV12-3/TRBV12-4
CDR3 length: 14
CDR3 protein: CACKPRGANTEAFF
CDR3 DNA: TGTGCCTGCAAACCCAGGGGCGCGAACACTGAAGCTTTCTTT

clone size: many
J gene: TRBJ1-6
D gene: .
V gene: TRBV30
CDR3 length: 14
CDR3 protein: CAWSHGQDGSPLHF
CDR3 DNA: TGTGCCTGGAGCCACGGGCAGGATGGTTCACCCCTCCACTTT

clone size: many
J gene: TRBJ2-7
D gene: .
V gene: TRBV12-3/TRBV12-4
CDR3 length: 14
CDR3 protein: CASSPRDNFYEQYF
CDR3 DNA: TGTGCCAGCAGTCCTAGGGACAATTTCTACGAGCAGTACTTC